This TCR beta chain stems from a study of blood T cell repertoires in COVID-19. For the study at large: Samples representing acute and convalescent COVID-19 were sourced from the United States, Italy and Spain. From T cells, B-cell-depleted T cells, or PBMCs came the material, which was cDNA or gDNA.

J was trimmed by 6 bases and V by 3 bases; bases with no gene match: 5. Germline V gene data show CDR1 as SGHVS and CDR2 as FQNEAQ. The CDR3 covers 14 residues. As originally analysed: How many nucleated cells were present was estimated from reference gene primer amplification. Some clones are missing from TCRdb's copy, which holds only in-frame ones; the method was immunoSEQ multiplex PCR. For V, J and clone size, that table is used; D and trimming come from the DNA. The table lists 120,000 or so clones, around 79% of them singletons. This receptor was identified in a woman older than 75 with active or convalescent COVID-19. This chain joins TRBV7-8 and TRBJ1-2; 9 bases fit TRBD1. Sequencing was performed on peripheral blood. The CDR3 DNA follows: TGTGCCAGCAGCTTTACAGGGGGCATTGATGGCTACACCTTC. Amino acid sequence: CASSFTGGIDGYTF.